Listed here are 30 T cell receptor beta chains from one sample, sequenced in a study of Ad26.COV2.S vaccination and SARS-CoV-2 variants. Sequencing used immunoSEQ multiplex PCR; TCRdb keeps in-frame clones, though not all of them. Here the sample spans approximately 300,000 clones, around 85% being singletons. Treatment in this sample: roughly 18 received Ad26.COV2.S at low or high dose, single or two shots; roughly 5 received placebo; per-sample allocation not given. The study sampled participants on day 63 after the first vaccine or placebo injection. Here the sequenced sample was peripheral blood, taken in a trial of Ad26.COV2.S vaccine versus placebo. The receptors here all came from a person aged 18 to 65 who received the Ad26.COV2.S COVID-19 vaccine or a placebo.

This clone was seen a handful of times. The chain couples TRBV4-2 to TRBJ2-1; weak D call: TRBD2 (7 bases). The CDR3 extends over 16 amino acids. V was clipped by 4 bases and J by 6 bases, with 19 bases between them. Germline V gene lookup returns CDR1 LGHNA and CDR2 YNFKEQ. Here the CDR3 reads CASSLQKGGLLNEQFF. The CDR3 DNA reads as TGTGCCAGCAGCCTGCAGAAGGGGGGGCTGCTCAATGAGCAGTTCTTC.

As concerns this clone: The identical CDR3 is also encoded by other nucleotide sequences in the sample. V gene TRBV4-2 combines with J gene TRBJ1-1; the D is unclear. This CDR3 contains 15 residues. Germline values: CDR1 LGHNA, CDR2 YNFKEQ. Trimming removed 1 base from V and 0 bases from J, with 9 bases in between. The CDR3 region has the DNA TGTGCCAGCAGCCAAGTGGGGATCATGAACACTGAAGCTTTCTTT. Translating it yields CASSQVGIMNTEAFF.

The rearrangement links TRBV28 to TRBJ2-7; 10 nucleotides line up with TRBD2. Looked up from germline, CDR1 is MDHEN and CDR2 is SYDVKM. The CDR3 is 19 amino acids. Losses at the gene ends were 3 bases for V and 0 bases for J; bases not matched to a gene: 14. CDR3 DNA sequence: TGTGCCAGCAGTTTTGTCTTGGCTAGCGGGGGTCCCAGCTCCTACGAGCAGTACTTC. This translates into CASSFVLASGGPSSYEQYF.

The J gene is TRBJ2-1, the V gene TRBV11-3, with a tentative D call TRBD2 (7 bases). This CDR3 is 13 amino acids long. V dropped 7 bases and J dropped 8 bases, with 15 bases sitting between them. The germline CDR1 and CDR2 sequences are SGHNT and YENEEA. CDR3 amino acids: CASTPPGGDEQFF. The CDR3 DNA reads TGTGCCAGCACCCCGCCGGGGGGCGATGAGCAGTTCTTC.

V usage is TRBV20-1 and J usage is TRBJ1-2, with D uncertain. The V end lost 1 base, the J end lost 8 bases, and 5 bases lay between the germline ends. This CDR3 contains 10 residues. Per the germline V gene, CDR1 is DFQATT and CDR2 is SNEGSKA (reference sequence). The DNA for the CDR3 is TGCAGTGCTAGAGTAGGGGGCTACACCTTC. Protein product: CSARVGGYTF.

V and J are TRBV7-2 and TRBJ2-7; D uncertain. Trimming left V 5 bases short and J 3 bases short, with 5 bases between. Germline V gene data show CDR1 as SGHTA and CDR2 as FQGNSA. This CDR3 has 11 residues. The CDR3, as DNA: TGTGCCAGCAGCAAAAACTACGAGCAGTACTTC. This gives the protein CASSKNYEQYF.

J is TRBJ2-1 and V is TRBV5-1, with D possibly called TRBD1 or TRBD2 (5 bases each). The germline V gene has CDR1 SGHRS and CDR2 YFSETQ. V dropped 7 bases and J dropped 5 bases, with 16 bases sitting between them. This CDR3 spans 14 amino acids. In nucleotides, the CDR3 is TGCGCCAGCCGATTCGGGACGTCTAACAATGAGCAGTTCTTC. It translates to CASRFGTSNNEQFF.

The chain has TRBV7-8 and TRBJ1-3, with TRBD1 identical over 11 bases. Germline trimming cut 4 bases from V and 7 bases from J; bases unmatched to any gene: 6. The CDR3 has 15 residues. Germline V lookup: CDR1 SGHVS, CDR2 FQNEAQ. The DNA for the CDR3 is TGTGCCAGCAGCTCCCCGGACAGGGGGCTGAACACCATATATTTT. Protein sequence: CASSSPDRGLNTIYF.

This clone was detected a few times. The chain couples TRBV2 to TRBJ1-5, with TRBD1 matching 7 bases. CDR3 length: 14 residues. The trim removed 4 bases at V and 7 bases at J, leaving 7 bases unmatched. Looked up from germline, CDR1 is SNHLY and CDR2 is FYNNEI. The CDR3 protein is CASSGTGGRQPQHF. The CDR3 nucleotides read TGTGCCAGCAGTGGGACAGGAGGGAGACAGCCCCAGCATTTT.

This rearrangement joins TRBV28 to TRBJ2-7; D may be TRBD1 or TRBD2 (5 bases each). V gave up 6 bases and J gave up 4 bases, with 19 bases separating them. The CDR3 covers 15 residues. Germline V CDR1 and CDR2: MDHEN, SYDVKM. The CDR3 is CASSDGAGPKYEQYF. The CDR3 DNA sequence: TGTGCCAGCAGCGACGGGGCAGGACCCAAATACGAGCAGTACTTC.

The chain links TRBV28 to TRBJ2-7; D may be TRBD1 (5 bases). From germline, CDR1 is MDHEN and CDR2 SYDVKM. The CDR3 runs 14 residues. The V end lost 9 bases, the J end lost 4 bases, and 19 bases lay between the germline ends. The CDR3 region has the DNA TGTGCCAGTCAGGGCACCACGATGGAGTACGAGCAGTACTTC. Protein sequence: CASQGTTMEYEQYF.

The V call is TRBV7-6, the J call TRBJ1-2; D is unclear. Germline V gene lookup returns CDR1 SGHVS and CDR2 FNYEAQ. The V end was cut by 1 base, the J end by 5 bases, with 14 bases between. CDR3 length: 15 amino acids. CDR3 residues: CASSLDYGRNYGYTF. In DNA, the CDR3 is TGTGCCAGCAGCTTAGATTACGGCAGGAATTATGGCTACACCTTC. The variable domain in full, completed from reference TRBV7-6 and TRBJ1-2, reads GAGVSQSPRYKVTKRGQDVALRCDPISGHVSLYWYRQALGQGPEFLTYFNYEAQQDKSGLPNDRFSAERPEGSISTLTIQRTEQRDSAMYRCASSLDYGRNYGYTFGSGTRLTVV.

V and J are TRBV9 and TRBJ2-1; 11 nucleotides match TRBD2. Germline-derived CDR1 and CDR2 are SGDLS and YYNGEE. The CDR3 is made up of 15 amino acids. The V gene end was trimmed by 2 bases and the J gene end by 5 bases; junction bases not matched to a gene: 3. CDR3 sequence reads: CASSVVAGGNNEQFF. The CDR3 DNA follows: TGTGCCAGCAGCGTGGTAGCGGGGGGGAACAATGAGCAGTTCTTC.

The chain recombines TRBV7-3 with TRBJ2-1; possible D gene TRBD2, 6 bases. The germline V gene has CDR1 SGHTA and CDR2 FQGTGA. CDR3 length equals 15 residues. The V end was cut by 4 bases, the J end by 5 bases, with 15 bases between. The CDR3 region has the DNA TGTGCCAGCAGCTGGGGAGGACTTATGGACAATGAGCAGTTCTTC. This gives the protein CASSWGGLMDNEQFF.

The chain joins TRBV24-1 to TRBJ2-1; D is unclear. This CDR3 is built from 15 residues. The germline V and J ends were trimmed by 2 bases and 3 bases, with 10 bases remaining between them. CDR1 is KGHDR and CDR2 is SFDVKD in the germline V gene. CDR3 sequence: CATSDWTDLYNEQFF. The CDR3 DNA is TGTGCCACCAGTGATTGGACGGACCTCTACAATGAGCAGTTCTTC.

The chain is built from TRBV2 and TRBJ2-2, with D possibly being TRBD1 (5 bases). The germline gives CDR1 SNHLY, CDR2 FYNNEI. This CDR3 has 13 amino acids. V was pared by 6 bases and J by 4 bases, with 9 bases between. This CDR3 reads CASRGRPTGELFF. The CDR3 region has the DNA TGTGCCAGCAGGGGGCGGCCCACCGGGGAGCTGTTTTTT.

The chain uses TRBV5-4 and TRBJ1-2; D might be TRBD1 (5 bases). This CDR3 has 15 amino acids. Germline CDR1 is SGHNT and CDR2 is YYREEE (reference sequence). V shed 0 bases and J shed 1 base, with 10 bases lying between them. Here the CDR3 DNA reads TGTGCCAGCAGCTTGGAGGGGAGCCTTAACTATGGCTACACCTTC. The encoded protein is CASSLEGSLNYGYTF.

V is TRBV28 and J is TRBJ1-1; no clear D gene. The germline V gene encodes CDR1 MDHEN and CDR2 SYDVKM. V lost 5 bases, J lost 5 bases, and 9 bases lay in between. The CDR3 is 12 residues long. CDR3 DNA: TGTGCCAGCAGTCCAGGAGGGACTGAAGCTTTCTTT. Its translation is CASSPGGTEAFF.

This chain connects TRBV28 to TRBJ1-4; D gene uncertain. V shed 7 bases and J shed 5 bases, with 17 bases lying between them. Germline-derived CDR1 and CDR2 are MDHEN and SYDVKM. The CDR3 length is 15 residues. The CDR3 sequence: CASTPPGGRNEKLFF. The CDR3 nucleotides read TGTGCCAGCACCCCGCCAGGTGGGCGAAATGAAAAACTGTTTTTT. The complete variable domain, with remaining parts taken from reference TRBV28 and TRBJ1-4, reads DVKVTQSSRYLVKRTGEKVFLECVQDMDHENMFWYRQDPGLGLRLIYFSYDVKMKEKGDIPEGYSVSREKKERFSLILESASTNQTSMYLCASTPPGGRNEKLFFGSGTQLSVL.

The chain has TRBV27 and TRBJ1-2; no reliable D call. V shed 5 bases and J shed 6 bases, with 13 bases lying between them. Germline CDR1 reads MNHEY; CDR2 reads SMNVEV (reference sequence). This CDR3 has 13 amino acids. The CDR3 here is CASSHGPDHGYTF. The CDR3 bases are TGTGCCAGCAGTCACGGGCCAGACCATGGCTACACCTTC.

V usage is TRBV7-6 and J usage is TRBJ2-2; 8 bases line up with TRBD1. Germline loops: CDR1 SGHVS, CDR2 FNYEAQ. With 5 bases clipped from V and 2 bases from J, the junction kept 7 bases outside the gene matches. The CDR3 has 16 amino acids. The CDR3 sequence: CASSTQTGANTGELFF. CDR3 nucleotide sequence: TGTGCCAGCAGCACCCAGACAGGGGCAAACACCGGGGAGCTGTTTTTT.

This sequence joins TRBV5-1 and TRBJ1-1; 7 bases are shared with TRBD1. V gave up 4 bases and J gave up 3 bases; unmatched junction bases: 6. Per germline, CDR1 SGHRS and CDR2 YFSETQ. The CDR3 has 14 residues. The CDR3 here is CASSPGQRDTEAFF. CDR3 nucleotide sequence: TGCGCCAGCAGCCCGGGACAGAGGGACACTGAAGCTTTCTTT.

This chain joins TRBV7-3 and TRBJ2-7; D assignment may be TRBD1 or TRBD2 (5 bases each). CDR3 length: 13 residues. With 2 bases removed from V and 6 bases from J, the gap between germline ends came to 11 bases. Germline CDR1 is SGHTA and CDR2 is FQGTGA. The CDR3 bases are TGTGCCAGCAGCTTATACATGGGGGTCGAGCAGTACTTC. This translates into CASSLYMGVEQYF.

The V gene is TRBV6-6, the J gene TRBJ2-5; TRBD2 matches at 7 bases. Germline V gene sequence: CDR1 MNHNY, CDR2 SVGAGI (reference sequence). The CDR3 contains 15 residues. The trim removed 4 bases at V and 1 base at J, leaving 6 bases unmatched. This CDR3 reads CASSSGTTLQETQYF. DNA of the CDR3: TGTGCCAGCAGTTCCGGGACTACCCTCCAAGAGACCCAGTACTTC.

The CDR3 here is CASSRSNSPLHF. The CDR3 DNA reads TGTGCCAGCAGTCGATCTAATTCACCCCTCCACTTT. The rearrangement links TRBV6-6 to TRBJ1-6, with D unclear. CDR3 length: 12 residues. The V gene lost 5 bases and the J gene lost 6 bases, with 5 bases spanning the gap. Germline V CDR1 and CDR2: MNHNY, SVGAGI (reference sequence).

The gene calls are TRBV7-3 and TRBJ1-5; D not resolved. This CDR3 contains 16 residues. CDR1 is SGHTA and CDR2 is FQGTGA in the germline V gene. V was clipped by 6 bases and J by 3 bases, with 18 bases between them. This chain's CDR3 is CASSENLGPVNQPQHF. The CDR3 DNA reads as TGTGCCAGCAGTGAAAACCTTGGACCGGTCAATCAGCCCCAGCATTTT.

The chain is built from TRBV6-5 and TRBJ1-3; D perhaps matches TRBD1 (5 bases). The CDR3 has 14 amino acids. Germline values: CDR1 MNHEY, CDR2 SVGAGI. The V and J ends lost 4 bases and 0 bases respectively, with 7 bases between them. The CDR3 loop is CASSWGSSGNTIYF. The CDR3 coding sequence is TGTGCCAGCAGTTGGGGGAGCTCTGGAAACACCATATATTTT.

The chain joins TRBV11-2 to TRBJ2-5, with D unresolved. Germline values: CDR1 SGHAT, CDR2 FQNNGV. Trimming took 5 bases from V and 2 from J, leaving 9 bases between them. The CDR3 length is 13 residues. The CDR3 here is CASSPDIQETQYF. In DNA form, the CDR3 reads TGTGCCAGCAGCCCAGACATTCAAGAGACCCAGTACTTC.

This clone occurred a few times. This chain connects TRBV27 to TRBJ1-5; D perhaps matches TRBD1 (6 bases). The germline V gene has CDR1 MNHEY and CDR2 SMNVEV (reference sequence). This CDR3 contains 17 residues. V lost 6 bases, J lost 5 bases, and 23 bases lay in between. CDR3 amino acids: CASSPHPGAKTDQPQHF. In DNA form, the CDR3 reads TGTGCCAGCAGCCCCCACCCAGGGGCTAAGACCGATCAGCCCCAGCATTTT.

This chain's CDR3 is CSARRQETQYF. CDR3 DNA: TGCAGTGCTCGCAGACAAGAGACCCAGTACTTC. This sequence joins TRBV20-1 and TRBJ2-5, with D unresolved. The CDR3 extends over 11 amino acids. Germline CDR1 DFQATT, CDR2 SNEGSKA (reference sequence). V lost 5 bases to trimming and J lost 2 bases, with 6 bases between them.